This T cell receptor (beta chain) came from a study of T cell repertoires in cytomegalovirus infection. Overall study: CMV epitopes, recently identified HLA-C-restricted and well-studied HLA-B-restricted, were used.

About this clonotype itself: Antigen unknown.

TCRdb fed the reads into MiXCR, producing one record per CDR3 protein. This table holds fewer than 1,000,000 distinct CDR3 sequences, roughly 30% found once. This specimen consisted of cultured CD8+ T cells from PBMCs, obtained from culture after CMV antigen stimulation. The receptor's source is a human donor in good health (CMV status not recorded). Some clones in this sample may be carry-over from other donors' samples.

This CDR3 is CASSETSSSNPVTQYF. The DNA for the CDR3 is TGTGCCAGCAGCGAGACTAGTTCCTCCAACCCAGTTACGCAGTATTTT. The chain has TRBV7-9 and TRBJ2-3, with a weak D call TRBD2 (6 bases). Germline CDR1 SEHNR, CDR2 FQNEAQ (reference sequence). The CDR3 has 16 residues. The V end was cut by 5 bases, the J end by 8 bases, with 23 bases between.